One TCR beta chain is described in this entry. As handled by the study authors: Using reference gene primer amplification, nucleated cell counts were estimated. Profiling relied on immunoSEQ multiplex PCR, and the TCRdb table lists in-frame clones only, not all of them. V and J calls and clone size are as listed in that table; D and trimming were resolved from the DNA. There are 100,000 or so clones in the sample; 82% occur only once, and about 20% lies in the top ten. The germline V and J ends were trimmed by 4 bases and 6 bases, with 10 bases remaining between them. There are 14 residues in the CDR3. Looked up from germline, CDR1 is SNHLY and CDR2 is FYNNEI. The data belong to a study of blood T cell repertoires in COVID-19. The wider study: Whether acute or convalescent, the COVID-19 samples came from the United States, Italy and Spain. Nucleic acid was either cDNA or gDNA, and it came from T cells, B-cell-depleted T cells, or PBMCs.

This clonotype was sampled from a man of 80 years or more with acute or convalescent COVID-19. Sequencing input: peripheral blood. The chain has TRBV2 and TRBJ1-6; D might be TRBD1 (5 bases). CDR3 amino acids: CASSGAGPNSPLHF. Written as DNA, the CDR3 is TGTGCCAGCAGTGGGGCAGGGCCTAATTCACCCCTCCACTTT. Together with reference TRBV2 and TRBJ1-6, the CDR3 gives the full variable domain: EPEVTQTPSHQVTQMGQEVILRCVPISNHLYFYWYRQILGQKVEFLVSFYNNEISEKSEIFDDQFSVERPDGSNFTLKIRSTKLEDSAMYFCASSGAGPNSPLHFGNGTRLTVT.